This T cell receptor beta chain came from a study of neoadjuvant anti-PD-1 for oral cavity cancer. For the study at large: Nivolumab at 3 mg/kg was mostly given biweekly, three to four doses, pre-surgery.

Broader study findings: Non-responders to neoadjuvant nivolumab had significantly more clonal PBMC T cells than responders. Only three patients per response group were TCR-analyzed; validation needed.

Details on this clone: Its antigen is still unknown.

The V gene lost 4 bases and the J gene lost 4 bases, with 10 bases spanning the gap. Germline CDR1 SGHDN, CDR2 FVKESK. CDR3 length equals 13 residues. Sequencing was performed with immunoSEQ multiplex PCR; in TCRdb, only in-frame clones are kept and a portion is missing. The profile covers tens of thousands of clones, with 70% to 85% appearing a single time and approximately 2.4% taken by the ten largest. The sequencing used PBMCs, collected before nivolumab (anti-PD-1) treatment. The rearrangement joins TRBV14 to TRBJ1-1; D uncertain. The TCR originated in a person aged 40 to 85 with oral cavity squamous cell carcinoma. The CDR3 DNA follows: TGTGCCAGCAGCCCGTACAGCGGCACTGAAGCTTTCTTT. It is translated as CASSPYSGTEAFF.